This T cell receptor beta chain was captured in a study of cytomegalovirus exposure and HLA in healthy donors. V was clipped by 3 bases and J by 5 bases; unmatched bases: 9. Germline-derived CDR1 and CDR2 are SGHVS and FQNEAQ. The CDR3 is 16 residues long. Both 60 Vbeta primers and 13 Jbeta primers went into the PCR. Sequencing used immunoSEQ multiplex PCR; TCRdb keeps in-frame clones, though not all of them. In the table there are 120,000 to 150,000 clones, about 74% of which are singletons. Sequences were obtained from PBMCs. The chain employs TRBV7-8 and TRBJ2-5; the match to TRBD2 covers 10 bases. The sequence was collected from a woman aged 35 to 49 in good health and CMV-seronegative. The CDR3 DNA sequence: TGTGCCAGCAGCTTCTTGAGCGGGGGGGCCTGGGAGACCCAGTACTTC. Translation: CASSFLSGGAWETQYF. Variable domain in full (rest from reference TRBV7-8 and TRBJ2-5): GAGVSQSPRYKVAKRGQDVALRCDPISGHVSLFWYQQALGQGPEFLTYFQNEAQLDKSGLPSDRFFAERPEGSVSTLKIQRTQQEDSAVYLCASSFLSGGAWETQYFGPGTRLLVL.